This T cell receptor beta chain was recorded in a study of post-analysis software for immune sequencing data. As regards this clonotype: The antigen is unknown.

Findings and caveats of the study: Compared with controls, patients had more of five TRBV segments, including TRBV5-6, TRBV5-1 and TRBV20-1. Multiple sclerosis patients had significantly lower normalized Chao1 diversity than controls.

The ends were cut back, 3 bases at V and 1 base at J, with 15 bases in the middle. CDR1 and CDR2 (germline): DFQATT, SNEGSKA (reference sequence). The CDR3 is made up of 15 amino acids. Unique molecular identifiers were built into the TCR beta cDNA libraries. Input populations of roughly 0.85 to 11 million T cells gave rise to approximately 480,000 cDNA molecules. TCRdb passed the PCR reads through MiXCR, listing each CDR3 protein once. The table has approximately 400,000 distinct CDR3 sequences, around 33% seen once. The receptor was isolated from a girl between 10 and 17 years old with multiple sclerosis. This sequence joins TRBV20-1 and TRBJ1-1; no firm D call. The sequenced material came from blood. The CDR3 region is CSASAEGGRNTEAFF. The CDR3 bases are TGCAGTGCTAGTGCGGAGGGTGGGAGGAACACTGAAGCTTTCTTT.